A selection of T cell receptor beta chains follows, all from one sample in a study of vaccination and CD4 T cells after COVID-19. Which antigens these TCRs recognize remains unknown. In TCRdb, the PCR reads were re-called with MiXCR into one record per CDR3 protein. Among a few thousand distinct CDR3 sequences listed, roughly a third were seen once. Sequencing was carried out using CD4+ T cells from blood, cultured in vitro. These receptor sequences come from a human donor who had recovered from COVID-19. Each CDR3 is given with its conserved first and last residue. Fields, in order: clone size, V gene, J gene, D gene, CDR3 length, CDR3 protein, CDR3 DNA. D genes are given only for firm matches. The size field is filled for only some rows; it gives once, few, many or a size class.

size: .
V: TRBV7-8
J: TRBJ2-6
D: .
length: 18
CDR3: CASSPRGLEFSGANVLTF
DNA: TGTGCCAGCAGCCCTCGAGGACTGGAATTCTCTGGGGCCAACGTCCTGACTTTC

size: .
V: TRBV4-1
J: TRBJ1-4
D: TRBD1
length: 19
CDR3: CASSQDLGTGGIVGEKLFF
DNA: TGCGCCAGCAGCCAAGATCTTGGGACAGGGGGCATTGTGGGTGAAAAACTGTTTTTT

size: medium-sized
V: TRBV2
J: TRBJ1-2
D: .
length: 14
CDR3: CASIDSPQIRGYTF
DNA: TGTGCCAGCATAGACAGCCCGCAAATCCGTGGCTACACCTTC

size: medium-sized
V: TRBV27
J: TRBJ2-5
D: .
length: 17
CDR3: CASTSRAGDRKRGAQYF
DNA: TGTGCCAGCACCAGTCGTGCAGGGGACCGCAAGAGAGGGGCCCAGTACTTC

size: few
V: TRBV6-5
J: TRBJ1-5
D: .
length: 13
CDR3: CASSYQQNQPQHF
DNA: TGTGCCAGCAGTTACCAACAGAATCAGCCCCAGCATTTT

size: .
V: TRBV5-6
J: TRBJ1-4
D: .
length: 13
CDR3: CASSLAEVKKLFF
DNA: TGTGCCAGCAGCTTGGCTGAGGTTAAAAAACTGTTTTTT

size: .
V: TRBV12-3/TRBV12-4
J: TRBJ1-2
D: .
length: 15
CDR3: CASRHRDIFLYGYTF
DNA: TGTGCCAGCAGACACCGGGACATTTTTCTGTATGGCTACACCTTC

size: few
V: TRBV12-2
J: TRBJ2-3
D: .
length: 12
CDR3: CASRLGTDTQYF
DNA: TGTGCAAGTCGCTTAGGCACAGATACGCAGTATTTT

size: .
V: TRBV6-5
J: TRBJ1-2
D: .
length: 16
CDR3: CASSSTGGPSNYGYTF
DNA: TGTGCCAGCAGTTCCACCGGAGGACCTTCTAACTATGGCTACACCTTC

size: .
V: TRBV30
J: TRBJ1-2
D: .
length: 15
CDR3: CAWSVPDGLPGGYTF
DNA: TGTGCCTGGAGTGTCCCGGACGGCTTACCGGGTGGCTACACCTTC

size: .
V: TRBV19
J: TRBJ1-1
D: .
length: 16
CDR3: CASSARGRGAITEAFF
DNA: TGTGCCAGTAGTGCCCGGGGCCGGGGGGCGATCACTGAAGCTTTCTTT

size: .
V: TRBV11-3
J: TRBJ1-1
D: .
length: 13
CDR3: CASSLEQSTEAFF
DNA: TGTGCCAGCAGCTTAGAACAGTCCACTGAAGCTTTCTTT

size: .
V: TRBV28
J: TRBJ2-1
D: .
length: 12
CDR3: CASSLRGYEQFF
DNA: TGTGCCAGCAGTTTAAGAGGGTATGAGCAGTTCTTC

size: few
V: TRBV7-9
J: TRBJ1-1
D: .
length: 13
CDR3: CASSLRDGTEAFF
DNA: TGTGCCAGCAGCTTGAGGGATGGGACTGAAGCTTTCTTT

size: few
V: TRBV20-1
J: TRBJ2-2
D: TRBD2
length: 17
CDR3: CSARSSRELAGSGELFF
DNA: TGCAGTGCTAGGAGTTCGAGGGAACTAGCGGGGTCCGGGGAGCTGTTTTTT

size: few
V: TRBV6-1
J: TRBJ2-2
D: TRBD1
length: 15
CDR3: CATHSGTGFPGELFF
DNA: TGTGCCACCCACTCCGGGACAGGGTTTCCCGGGGAGCTGTTTTTT

size: few
V: TRBV30
J: TRBJ2-5
D: .
length: 17
CDR3: CAWSVHPQGGFQETQYF
DNA: TGTGCCTGGAGTGTACACCCACAGGGGGGGTTCCAAGAGACCCAGTACTTC

size: medium-sized
V: TRBV6-1
J: TRBJ1-1
D: .
length: 13
CDR3: CASSELGITEAFF
DNA: TGTGCCAGCAGTGAATTAGGGATAACTGAAGCTTTCTTT

size: few
V: TRBV4-1
J: TRBJ1-1
D: .
length: 13
CDR3: CASSQDTGTEAFF
DNA: TGCGCCAGCAGCCAAGATACAGGGACTGAAGCTTTCTTT

size: .
V: TRBV30
J: TRBJ2-2
D: .
length: 12
CDR3: CAWNTGPGELFF
DNA: TGTGCCTGGAACACGGGCCCCGGGGAGCTGTTTTTT

size: .
V: TRBV6-5
J: TRBJ2-7
D: TRBD2
length: 17
CDR3: CASSYFGTSGGGYEQYF
DNA: TGTGCCAGCAGTTACTTCGGGACTAGCGGGGGGGGCTACGAGCAGTACTTC

size: .
V: TRBV2
J: TRBJ1-1
D: .
length: 12
CDR3: CASSLPVTEAFF
DNA: TGTGCCAGCAGTCTGCCAGTGACTGAAGCTTTCTTT

size: .
V: TRBV12-3/TRBV12-4
J: TRBJ2-7
D: .
length: 12
CDR3: CASSPGQYEQYF
DNA: TGTGCCAGCAGCCCCGGACAGTACGAGCAGTACTTC

size: large
V: TRBV6-1
J: TRBJ1-5
D: TRBD1
length: 12
CDR3: CASSEPPTGNHF
DNA: TGTGCCAGCAGTGAACCTCCGACAGGGAACCATTTT

size: .
V: TRBV19
J: TRBJ2-7
D: .
length: 13
CDR3: CATRDLSSYEQYF
DNA: TGTGCCACAAGGGACCTTAGCTCCTACGAGCAGTACTTC

size: few
V: TRBV6-1
J: TRBJ2-1
D: TRBD2
length: 15
CDR3: CASSPLAGAYNEQFF
DNA: TGTGCCAGCAGCCCCCTAGCGGGGGCCTACAATGAGCAGTTCTTC

size: .
V: TRBV20-1
J: TRBJ2-5
D: .
length: 13
CDR3: CSANLMGSGTQYF
DNA: TGCAGTGCCAACCTTATGGGTAGCGGGACCCAGTACTTC

size: few
V: TRBV5-1
J: TRBJ1-5
D: .
length: 14
CDR3: CASSPGHQNQPQHF
DNA: TGCGCCAGCAGCCCGGGACATCAAAATCAGCCCCAGCATTTT

size: .
V: TRBV18
J: TRBJ2-5
D: .
length: 12
CDR3: CASSPKQETQYF
DNA: TGTGCCAGCTCACCGAAACAAGAGACCCAGTACTTC

size: few
V: TRBV6-1
J: TRBJ1-2
D: .
length: 16
CDR3: CASSGVNREDGRGYTF
DNA: TGTGCCAGCAGTGGAGTCAACCGGGAAGACGGTCGTGGCTACACCTTC

size: .
V: TRBV2
J: TRBJ1-2
D: .
length: 14
CDR3: CASSEMSAGYGYTF
DNA: TGTGCCAGCAGTGAAATGTCGGCAGGCTATGGCTACACCTTC

size: few
V: TRBV7-9
J: TRBJ1-2
D: TRBD1
length: 16
CDR3: CASSLVGDRGHSGYTF
DNA: TGTGCCAGCAGCTTAGTCGGGGACAGGGGGCACAGTGGCTACACCTTC

size: .
V: TRBV6-1
J: TRBJ1-1
D: TRBD1
length: 13
CDR3: CASTWDRGRVAFF
DNA: TGTGCCAGCACCTGGGACAGGGGCCGAGTAGCTTTCTTT

size: .
V: TRBV24-1
J: TRBJ2-3
D: .
length: 13
CDR3: CATSAPGLYTQYF
DNA: TGTGCCACCAGTGCCCCGGGTCTCTATACGCAGTATTTT

size: medium-sized
V: TRBV6-1
J: TRBJ2-7
D: .
length: 14
CDR3: CASRKAGDHGEQYF
DNA: TGTGCCAGCAGGAAAGCCGGGGACCACGGCGAGCAGTACTTC

size: .
V: TRBV11-3
J: TRBJ2-2
D: .
length: 14
CDR3: CANSLSAGTGELFF
DNA: TGTGCCAACAGCCTTTCGGCCGGGACGGGGGAGCTGTTTTTT

size: .
V: TRBV5-6
J: TRBJ1-5
D: .
length: 17
CDR3: CASSLYGDKASNQPQHF
DNA: TGTGCCAGCAGCTTGTACGGGGACAAGGCAAGCAATCAGCCCCAGCATTTT

size: few
V: TRBV12-3/TRBV12-4
J: TRBJ1-2
D: .
length: 14
CDR3: CASSPIGLMYAYTF
DNA: TGTGCCAGCAGTCCTATTGGGCTCATGTATGCCTACACCTTC

size: .
V: TRBV5-1
J: TRBJ1-2
D: .
length: 13
CDR3: CASSGSGDYGYTF
DNA: TGCGCCAGCAGCGGGTCAGGGGACTATGGCTACACCTTC

size: .
V: TRBV6-1
J: TRBJ1-6
D: .
length: 11
CDR3: CASTERAPLHF
DNA: TGTGCCAGCACGGAGAGGGCCCCCCTCCACTTT

size: .
V: TRBV18
J: TRBJ1-2
D: .
length: 13
CDR3: CASSPGTDYGYTF
DNA: TGTGCCAGCTCACCAGGTACAGACTATGGCTACACCTTC

size: .
V: TRBV7-2
J: TRBJ1-6
D: .
length: 15
CDR3: CASSRRFSYNSPLHF
DNA: TGTGCCAGCAGCCGAAGGTTCTCCTATAATTCACCCCTCCACTTT

size: few
V: TRBV5-4
J: TRBJ2-5
D: .
length: 14
CDR3: CASSLWLEQETQYF
DNA: TGTGCCAGCAGCTTGTGGCTAGAACAAGAGACCCAGTACTTC

size: .
V: TRBV2
J: TRBJ2-7
D: .
length: 17
CDR3: CASSEALGLLPSYEQYF
DNA: TGTGCCAGCAGTGAAGCACTTGGGCTTCTCCCCTCCTACGAGCAGTACTTC

size: .
V: TRBV5-1
J: TRBJ1-3
D: .
length: 16
CDR3: CASSLALTSSGNTIYF
DNA: TGCGCCAGCAGCTTGGCCTTGACAAGCTCTGGAAACACCATATATTTT

size: .
V: TRBV18
J: TRBJ1-5
D: TRBD1
length: 16
CDR3: CASSPATGARSQPQHF
DNA: TGTGCCAGCTCACCAGCGACAGGGGCTCGATCCCAACCCCAGCATTTT

size: .
V: TRBV28
J: TRBJ2-5
D: TRBD2
length: 15
CDR3: CASSLASGGEETQYF
DNA: TGTGCCAGCAGTTTGGCCAGCGGGGGGGAAGAGACCCAGTACTTC

size: once
V: TRBV9
J: TRBJ1-5
D: .
length: 14
CDR3: CASSVGSDYQPQHF
DNA: TGTGCCAGCAGCGTAGGGTCAGATTATCAGCCCCAGCATTTT

size: .
V: TRBV6-1
J: TRBJ1-3
D: .
length: 13
CDR3: CASRGNSGNTIYF
DNA: TGTGCCAGCAGGGGAAACTCTGGAAACACCATATATTTT

size: .
V: TRBV20-1
J: TRBJ2-3
D: TRBD2
length: 15
CDR3: CSALGTSGVTDTQYF
DNA: TGCAGTGCTCTCGGGACTAGCGGGGTTACAGATACGCAGTATTTT

size: .
V: TRBV7-8
J: TRBJ1-6
D: TRBD1
length: 15
CDR3: CASSTLTGGNSPLHF
DNA: TGTGCCAGCAGCACGTTGACAGGGGGAAATTCACCCCTCCACTTT

size: medium-sized
V: TRBV29-1
J: TRBJ2-2
D: TRBD1
length: 14
CDR3: CSVGGTDSTGELFF
DNA: TGCAGCGTTGGGGGGACAGATAGCACCGGGGAGCTGTTTTTT

size: medium-sized
V: TRBV2
J: TRBJ2-3
D: .
length: 11
CDR3: CASSTTDTQYF
DNA: TGTGCCAGCAGTACCACAGATACGCAGTATTTT

size: .
V: TRBV6-1
J: TRBJ1-2
D: TRBD1
length: 15
CDR3: CASSEFRQGPYGYTF
DNA: TGTGCCAGCAGTGAATTCCGACAGGGCCCTTATGGCTACACCTTC

size: .
V: TRBV27
J: TRBJ1-2
D: .
length: 16
CDR3: CASSLRTPTGSHGYTF
DNA: TGTGCCAGCAGTTTACGAACCCCGACCGGGAGTCATGGCTACACCTTC

size: few
V: TRBV27
J: TRBJ2-5
D: .
length: 15
CDR3: CASSLLGEAGETQYF
DNA: TGTGCCAGCAGTTTATTGGGAGAGGCGGGAGAGACCCAGTACTTC

size: .
V: TRBV7-8
J: TRBJ1-2
D: .
length: 13
CDR3: CASSQLLGSSYTF
DNA: TGTGCCAGCAGTCAACTTCTCGGCAGTAGCTACACCTTC

size: medium-sized
V: TRBV19
J: TRBJ1-5
D: .
length: 14
CDR3: CASSTPAFNQPQHF
DNA: TGTGCCAGTAGTACCCCGGCCTTTAATCAGCCCCAGCATTTT

size: .
V: TRBV6-1
J: TRBJ2-7
D: .
length: 14
CDR3: CASSRDTSGHEQYF
DNA: TGTGCCAGTAGTCGGGACACCTCTGGGCACGAGCAGTACTTC